A selection of T cell receptor beta chains follows, all from one sample in a study of tumor and adjacent non-tumor tissue in lung cancer. One entry per CDR3 protein results from TCRdb running MiXCR on the multiplex PCR reads. Seen here are 100,000 or so distinct CDR3 sequences, approximately 60% observed once, and the top ten hold approximately 19%. Material for sequencing was distant non-tumor lung tissue. These TCRs come from a man aged 30 to 39 with non-small cell lung cancer. CDR3s include the opening cysteine and the closing phenylalanine or tryptophan. D genes are given only for firm matches. The size field is filled for only some rows; it gives once, few, many or a size class.

V,J,size,D,CDR3,DNA
TRBV10-2,TRBJ1-1,few,.,CASSDGPEAFF,TGCGCCAGCAGTGACGGCCCCGAAGCTTTCTTT
TRBV11-2,TRBJ2-5,few,TRBD1,CASSLVGTGVGETQYF,TGTGCCAGCAGCTTAGTGGGGACAGGGGTGGGGGAGACTCAGTACTTC
TRBV12-3/TRBV12-4,TRBJ2-1,.,.,CASSSRGDDQFF,TGTGCCAGCAGTTCCAGGGGGGATGACCAGTTCTTC
TRBV6-5,TRBJ2-6,.,.,CASSSYTLWARANVLTF,TGTGCCAGCAGTTCTTACACCTTATGGGCAAGGGCCAACGTCCTGACTTTC
TRBV6-2/TRBV6-3,TRBJ2-2,.,TRBD2,CASSYSTSGSGEPFF,TGTGCCAGCAGTTACTCGACTAGCGGGTCCGGGGAGCCGTTTTTT
TRBV5-4,TRBJ2-1,.,TRBD2,CTNSAGLAASYNEQFF,TGTACCAACAGCGCGGGACTAGCGGCCTCCTACAATGAGCAGTTCTTC
TRBV11-2,TRBJ2-3,.,.,CASSSTVSTDTRYF,TGTGCCAGTAGCTCCACCGTTAGCACAGATACGCGGTATTTT
TRBV11-1,TRBJ2-1,.,.,CGSCFSSSDEQFF,TGTGGCAGCTGCTTCTCTTCGTCGGATGAGCAATTCTTC
TRBV6-1,TRBJ1-6,once,.,CDSGEGPPGRNSPLHF,TGTGATAGCGGTGAGGGGCCACCAGGGAGGAATTCACCCCTCCACTTT
TRBV11-2,TRBJ2-3,.,.,CASSLDAGWCTDTQYF,TGTGCCAGCAGCTTAGATGCGGGATGGTGCACAGATACACAGTATTTT
TRBV11-3,TRBJ2-7,.,.,CASNPGTSYEQYF,TGTGCTAGCAACCCAGGGACTTCCTACGAGCAGTACTTC
TRBV11-2,TRBJ2-1,few,.,CASSLGGSRVFNNEQFF,TGTGCCAGCAGCTTAGGGGGTTCGCGGGTTTTTAACAATGAGCAGTTCTTC
TRBV20-1,TRBJ2-5,many,.,CSARRVSQETQYF,TGCAGTGCTAGAAGGGTTTCTCAAGAGACCCAGTACTTC
TRBV4-3,TRBJ2-7,once,TRBD2,CASSQRIAGGYEQYF,TGCGCCAGCAGCCAACGAATAGCGGGGGGGTACGAGCAGTACTTC
TRBV4-1,TRBJ2-7,.,.,CTSSQDFAEQYF,TGCACCAGTAGCCAAGATTTTGCCGAGCAATACTTC
TRBV4-3,TRBJ2-3,.,.,CASSQGTGSAPYTQYF,TGCGCCAGCAGCCAAGGAACCGGGTCTGCCCCATATACGCAGTATTTT
TRBV20-1,TRBJ1-2,many,TRBD1,CSAAGQNYGYTF,TGCAGTGCTGCGGGACAGAACTATGGCTACACCTTC
TRBV5-4,TRBJ2-1,many,TRBD2,CASRTGLANYNEQFF,TGTGCCAGCCGCACGGGACTAGCGAACTACAATGAGCAGTTCTTC
TRBV7-8,TRBJ2-7,many,TRBD2,CASSLTGTSGSSEQYF,TGTGCCAGCAGCTTAACCGGGACTAGCGGGAGTAGCGAGCAGTACTTC
TRBV4-2,TRBJ1-4,.,.,CASSRVILFATNDKLFF,TGTGCCAGCAGCCGAGTGATACTCTTTGCAACTAATGATAAACTGTTTTTT
TRBV5-1,TRBJ1-1,.,.,CASSSLGTSGTEAFF,TGCGCCAGCAGCTCCTTAGGGACTTCGGGCACTGAAGCCTTCTTT
TRBV6-1,TRBJ2-7,.,TRBD1,CVSSGHGQGSYEQYF,TGTGTCAGCAGTGGCCACGGACAGGGATCTTACGAGCAGTACTTC
TRBV11-2,TRBJ2-1,.,TRBD2,CATGLAGGDEQFF,TGTGCCACGGGACTAGCGGGAGGTGATGAGCAGTTCTTC
TRBV20-1,TRBJ1-1,.,.,CSASDKGGKTEAFF,TGCAGTGCTAGTGACAAGGGGGGAAAGACAGAAGCTTTCTTT
TRBV6-2/TRBV6-3,TRBJ2-3,.,.,CASSLRVAATQYF,TGTGCCAGCAGTTTACGAGTAGCAGCCACGCAGTATTTT
TRBV2,TRBJ1-3,few,.,CASSLDGTLGNTIYF,TGTGCCAGCAGTCTTGACGGGACCCTTGGAAACACCATATATTTT
TRBV11-1,TRBJ2-7,.,.,CVSSIVSHEQYF,TGTGTCAGCAGCATAGTTTCCCACGAGCAGTACTTC
TRBV6-5,TRBJ2-7,many,.,CASSYSTGRYEQYF,TGTGCCAGCAGTTACTCTACAGGGAGGTACGAGCAGTACTTC
TRBV4-1,TRBJ2-2,.,.,CASTYDRSTGELFF,TGTGCCAGCACCTACGACAGGAGCACCGGGGAGCTGTTTTTT
TRBV20-1,TRBJ2-5,.,TRBD2,CSFHRGLAGGRETQYF,TGCAGTTTTCACCGGGGACTAGCGGGAGGAAGGGAGACCCAGTACTTC
TRBV20-1,TRBJ2-5,.,TRBD2,CSTSPGLAAETQYF,TGTAGTACTAGCCCGGGACTAGCGGCAGAGACCCAGTACTTC
TRBV6-2/TRBV6-3,TRBJ2-2,once,.,CTSSHSDTGELFF,TGTACCAGCAGTCACTCGGACACCGGGGAGCTGTTTTTT
TRBV29-1,TRBJ2-7,.,TRBD2,CSADGLAGGNEQYF,TGCAGCGCTGATGGGCTAGCGGGGGGCAACGAGCAGTACTTC
TRBV11-2,TRBJ2-3,.,TRBD2,CASSYQTTSGSATDTQYF,TGTGCCAGCAGCTACCAGACGACCAGCGGGAGTGCAACAGATACCCAGTATTTT
TRBV11-2,TRBJ2-2,.,TRBD1,CASSPGTGLNIGELFF,TGTGCCAGTAGCCCCGGGACAGGACTAAACATCGGGGAGCTGTTTTTT
TRBV11-2,TRBJ2-3,.,TRBD2,CASSLGGDRSGRLEGIDTQYF,TGTGCCAGCAGCTTGGGAGGGGACCGCAGCGGGAGATTGGAGGGCATAGATACGCAGTATTTT
TRBV4-1,TRBJ2-6,many,.,CASGHGGTPSGANVLTF,TGCGCCAGCGGCCATGGAGGAACCCCCTCTGGGGCCAACGTCCTGACTTTC
TRBV4-2,TRBJ2-7,many,.,CASSQASVYEQYF,TGTGCCAGCAGCCAAGCGTCGGTCTACGAGCAGTACTTC
TRBV10-3,TRBJ2-7,.,TRBD2,CASGGSSYEQYF,TGTGCCAGTGGCGGGAGTTCCTACGAGCAGTACTTC
TRBV11-2,TRBJ2-1,few,.,CASSLGRGWRVGNEQFF,TGTGCCAGCAGCTTAGGGAGGGGCTGGAGGGTCGGCAATGAGCAGTTCTTC